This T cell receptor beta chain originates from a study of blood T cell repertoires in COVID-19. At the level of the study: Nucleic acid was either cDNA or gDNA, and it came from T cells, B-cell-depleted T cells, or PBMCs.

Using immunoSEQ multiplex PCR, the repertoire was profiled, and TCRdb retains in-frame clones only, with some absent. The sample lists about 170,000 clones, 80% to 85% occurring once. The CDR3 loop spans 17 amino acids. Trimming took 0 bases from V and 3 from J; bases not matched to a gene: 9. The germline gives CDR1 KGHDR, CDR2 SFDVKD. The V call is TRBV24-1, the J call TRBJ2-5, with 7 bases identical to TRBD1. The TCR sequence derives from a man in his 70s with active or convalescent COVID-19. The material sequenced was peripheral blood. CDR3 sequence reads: CATSDLGQAFSKETQYF. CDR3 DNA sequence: TGTGCCACCAGTGATTTGGGACAGGCCTTTTCAAAAGAGACCCAGTACTTC.